Below are 7 T cell receptor beta chains sequenced from a single sample in a study of T-cell memory formation after mild COVID-19. Using its own MiXCR run on the 5' RACE reads, TCRdb lists one record per CDR3 protein. The sample has about 55,000 distinct CDR3 sequences, approximately 30% seen once. Source material: PBMCs or a T cell subset sorted from them (not recorded which). The source is a man between 18 and 29 years old who had mild COVID-19 (a few samples of this study predate the infection). Cell type and time point are not known.

This chain uses TRBV4-1 with TRBJ1-6; tentative D call: TRBD1 (5 bases). CDR3 length: 18 amino acids. Germline CDR1 and CDR2: MGHRA and YSYEKL. Trimming took 1 base from V and 6 from J, leaving 19 bases between them. The CDR3 sequence: CASSQVLAGNIGNSPLHF. In nucleotides, the CDR3 is TGCGCCAGCAGCCAAGTATTGGCAGGGAATATTGGTAATTCACCCCTCCACTTT.

The chain combines TRBV2 with TRBJ2-1; D may be TRBD2 (5 bases). Trimming stripped 9 bases from V and 0 bases from J, with 15 bases between. The germline gives CDR1 SNHLY, CDR2 FYNNEI. The CDR3 is 15 amino acids. In DNA form, the CDR3 reads TGTGCCAGTGGTCAGGACTCCAGCTCCTACAATGAGCAGTTCTTC. This gives the protein CASGQDSSSYNEQFF.

This clonotype was recorded a few times. CDR3 bases: TGTGCCAGCAGTCCAGGGACAGTCACAGATACGCAGTATTTT. Protein: CASSPGTVTDTQYF. The V and J genes are TRBV12-3 or TRBV12-4 and TRBJ2-3; 7 bases are a match to TRBD1. The V segment lost 5 bases and the J segment 2 bases; nucleotides outside the gene matches: 4. The CDR3 is 14 amino acids.

This clonotype has just one count. The rearrangement links TRBV24-1 to TRBJ2-2; 7 nucleotides line up with TRBD1. The CDR3 is made up of 14 amino acids. The V segment lost 2 bases and the J segment 6 bases; nucleotides outside the gene matches: 2. CDR1 KGHDR and CDR2 SFDVKD come from the germline V gene. CDR3 DNA: TGTGCCACCAGTGATTACGGACAGGCCGGGGAGCTGTTTTTT. This encodes CATSDYGQAGELFF.

There are a few counts of this clonotype. The V and J genes are TRBV2 and TRBJ1-6; TRBD1 agrees at 8 bases. This CDR3 has 14 amino acids. CDR1 is SNHLY, CDR2 FYNNEI, per germline. After removal of 8 bases from V and 9 bases from J, the junction contained 9 bases not matched to a gene. The CDR3 coding sequence is TGTGCCAGCGGGGAAGGGACAGGTAGTTCACCCCTCCACTTT. Amino acid sequence: CASGEGTGSSPLHF. Full variable domain (remainder filled in from reference TRBV2 and TRBJ1-6): EPEVTQTPSHQVTQMGQEVILRCVPISNHLYFYWYRQILGQKVEFLVSFYNNEISEKSEIFDDQFSVERPDGSNFTLKIRSTKLEDSAMYFCASGEGTGSSPLHFGNGTRLTVT.

This chain links TRBV6-5 with TRBJ1-6, with D possibly matching TRBD1 (5 bases). The V end was cut by 8 bases, the J end by 9 bases, with 14 bases between. Germline assignment: CDR1 MNHEY and CDR2 SVGAGI. The CDR3 runs 13 residues. CDR3 bases: TGTGCCAGCCTACCGGGACCCACTTCACCCCTCCACTTT. Its protein product is CASLPGPTSPLHF.

This clonotype is classed as medium-sized. This chain connects TRBV20-1 to TRBJ1-2, with D tentatively TRBD1 (5 bases). Germline V gene sequence: CDR1 DFQATT, CDR2 SNEGSKA (reference sequence). There are 11 residues in the CDR3. V lost 5 bases and J 4 bases, leaving 8 bases between the germline ends. CDR3 nucleotide sequence: TGCAGTGCTGACGACAGCTATGGCTACACCTTC. It encodes CSADDSYGYTF.